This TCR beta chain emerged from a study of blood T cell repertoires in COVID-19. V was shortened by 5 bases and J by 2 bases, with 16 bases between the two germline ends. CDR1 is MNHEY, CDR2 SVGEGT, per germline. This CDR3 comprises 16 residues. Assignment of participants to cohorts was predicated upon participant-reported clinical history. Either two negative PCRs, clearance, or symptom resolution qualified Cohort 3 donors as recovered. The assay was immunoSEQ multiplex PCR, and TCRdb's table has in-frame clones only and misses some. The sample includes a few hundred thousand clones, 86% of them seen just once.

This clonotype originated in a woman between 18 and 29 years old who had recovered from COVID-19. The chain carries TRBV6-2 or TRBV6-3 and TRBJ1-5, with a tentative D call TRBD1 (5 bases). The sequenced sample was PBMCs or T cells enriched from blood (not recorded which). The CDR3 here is CASSGGEGGGNQPQHF. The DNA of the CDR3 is TGTGCCAGCAGTGGGGGGGAAGGAGGGGGCAATCAGCCCCAGCATTTT.